This is a list of T cell receptor beta chains from one sample in a study of cytomegalovirus exposure and HLA in healthy donors. Sequenced by immunoSEQ multiplex PCR; TCRdb stores in-frame clones only, minus some. This sample has around 100,000 clones; roughly three fifths occur once, and the top ten carry over 3.5%. Sequencing input: PBMCs. The source is a man in his thirties or forties in good health and CMV-seropositive. Each CDR3 is given with its conserved first and last residue. Clone size is given for some rows only: seen once, a few or many times, or a class if the clone is expanded.

CVSSLGRDRGRDTQYF,TRBV5-4,.,TRBJ2-3
CASSPRLAGGYEQYF,TRBV7-8,.,TRBJ2-7
CASSIDGGTGGTQYF,TRBV19,once,TRBJ2-3
CASTIHSGSGNTIYF,TRBV2,.,TRBJ1-3
CASNDSPGGENYGYTF,TRBV6-1,.,TRBJ1-2
CASSQRQFSYEQYF,TRBV4-1,.,TRBJ2-7
CARGTPYTGELFF,TRBV2,few,TRBJ2-2
CASSQDFGQSYNEQFF,TRBV4-2,.,TRBJ2-1
CASSSGGNSYEQYF,TRBV19,.,TRBJ2-7
CASNRDRDNSPLHF,TRBV2,.,TRBJ1-6
CASSIGGGAETQYF,TRBV19,.,TRBJ2-5
CASPNRDGGELFF,TRBV6-1,few,TRBJ2-2
CASSSGRTPGNTIYF,TRBV11-3,.,TRBJ1-3
CASSALGSYNEQFF,TRBV7-3,.,TRBJ2-1
CAWSVSAYEQYF,TRBV30,few,TRBJ2-7
CASRPQGVASGNTIYF,TRBV5-1,.,TRBJ1-3
CASSEDRGYGYTF,TRBV6-1,.,TRBJ1-2
CASSSYSRGGDYGYTF,TRBV27,.,TRBJ1-2
CASSLSGPYEQYF,TRBV27,.,TRBJ2-7
CASSLTVAGAYEQYF,TRBV27,.,TRBJ2-7